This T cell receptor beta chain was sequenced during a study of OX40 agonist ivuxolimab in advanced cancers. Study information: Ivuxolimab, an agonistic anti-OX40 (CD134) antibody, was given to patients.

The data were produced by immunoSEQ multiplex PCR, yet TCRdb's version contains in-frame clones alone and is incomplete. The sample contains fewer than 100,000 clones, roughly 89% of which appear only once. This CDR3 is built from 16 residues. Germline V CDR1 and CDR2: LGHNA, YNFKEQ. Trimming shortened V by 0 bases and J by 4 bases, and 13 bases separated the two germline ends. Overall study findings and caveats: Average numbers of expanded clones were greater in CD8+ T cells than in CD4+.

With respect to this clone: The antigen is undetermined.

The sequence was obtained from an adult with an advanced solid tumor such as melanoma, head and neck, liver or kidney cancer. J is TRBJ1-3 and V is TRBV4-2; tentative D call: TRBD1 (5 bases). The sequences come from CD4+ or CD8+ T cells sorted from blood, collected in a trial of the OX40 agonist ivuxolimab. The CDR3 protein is CASSQDRASLGNTIYF. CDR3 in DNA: TGTGCCAGCAGCCAAGACAGGGCCTCCCTCGGAAACACCATATATTTT.